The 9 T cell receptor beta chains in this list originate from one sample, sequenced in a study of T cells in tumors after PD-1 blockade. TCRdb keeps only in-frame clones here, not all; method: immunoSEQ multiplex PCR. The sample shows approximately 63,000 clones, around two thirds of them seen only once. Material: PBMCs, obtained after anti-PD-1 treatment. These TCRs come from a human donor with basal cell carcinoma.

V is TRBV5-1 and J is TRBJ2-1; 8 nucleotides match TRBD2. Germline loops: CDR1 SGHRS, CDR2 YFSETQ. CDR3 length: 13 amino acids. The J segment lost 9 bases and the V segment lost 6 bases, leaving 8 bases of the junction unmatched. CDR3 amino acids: CASTPRGEAEQFF. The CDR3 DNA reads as TGCGCCAGCACCCCGCGGGGGGAGGCTGAGCAGTTCTTC.

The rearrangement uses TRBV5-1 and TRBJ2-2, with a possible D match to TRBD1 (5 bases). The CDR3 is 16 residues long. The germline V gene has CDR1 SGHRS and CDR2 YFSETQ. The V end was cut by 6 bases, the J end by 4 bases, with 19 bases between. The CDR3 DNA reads TGCGCCAGCAACGACGGACACAAGAAGGGCACCGGGGAGCTGTTTTTT. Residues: CASNDGHKKGTGELFF.

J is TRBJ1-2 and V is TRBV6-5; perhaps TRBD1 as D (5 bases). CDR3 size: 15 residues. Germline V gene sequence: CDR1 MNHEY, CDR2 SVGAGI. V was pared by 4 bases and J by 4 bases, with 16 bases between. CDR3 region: CASSLEGILGYGYTF. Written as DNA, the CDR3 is TGTGCCAGCAGTTTAGAGGGGATCCTCGGCTATGGCTACACCTTC.

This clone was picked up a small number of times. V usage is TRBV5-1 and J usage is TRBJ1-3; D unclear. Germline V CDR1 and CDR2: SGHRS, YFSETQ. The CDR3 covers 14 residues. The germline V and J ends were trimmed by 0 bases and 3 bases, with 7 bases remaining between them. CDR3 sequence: CASSLDGVGNTIYF. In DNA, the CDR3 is TGCGCCAGCAGCTTGGACGGGGTTGGAAACACCATATATTTT.

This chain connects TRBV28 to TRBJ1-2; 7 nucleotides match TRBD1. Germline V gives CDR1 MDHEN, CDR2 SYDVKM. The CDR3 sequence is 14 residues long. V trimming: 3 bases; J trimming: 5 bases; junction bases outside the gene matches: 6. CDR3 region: CASSLEGAGYGYTF. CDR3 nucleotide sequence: TGTGCCAGCAGTTTGGAGGGGGCTGGATATGGCTACACCTTC.

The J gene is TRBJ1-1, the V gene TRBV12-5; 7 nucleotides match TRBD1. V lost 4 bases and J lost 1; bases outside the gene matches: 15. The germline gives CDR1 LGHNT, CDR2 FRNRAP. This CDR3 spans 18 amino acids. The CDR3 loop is CASGWITDRRTGNTEAFF. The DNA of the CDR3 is TGTGCTAGTGGTTGGATCACTGACCGACGGACAGGGAACACTGAAGCTTTCTTT.

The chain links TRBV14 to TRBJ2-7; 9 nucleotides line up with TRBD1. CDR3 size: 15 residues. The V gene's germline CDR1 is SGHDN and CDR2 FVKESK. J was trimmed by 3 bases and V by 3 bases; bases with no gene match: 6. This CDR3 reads CASSQEDRGYYEQYF. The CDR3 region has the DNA TGTGCCAGCAGCCAGGAGGACAGGGGCTACTACGAGCAGTACTTC.

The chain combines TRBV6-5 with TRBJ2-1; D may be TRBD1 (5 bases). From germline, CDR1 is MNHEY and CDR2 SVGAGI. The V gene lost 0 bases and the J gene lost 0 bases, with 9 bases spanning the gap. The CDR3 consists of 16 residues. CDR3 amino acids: CASSYSGRSSYNEQFF. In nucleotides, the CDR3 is TGTGCCAGCAGTTACTCGGGGCGGAGCTCCTACAATGAGCAGTTCTTC.

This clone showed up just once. This chain's CDR3 is CAWSKLSRGSTDTQYF. CDR3 in DNA: TGTGCCTGGAGTAAACTCTCACGGGGAAGCACAGATACGCAGTATTTT. This chain joins TRBV30 and TRBJ2-3; D may be TRBD2 (5 bases). V was cut by 2 bases and J by 0 bases, with 15 bases left in between. There are 16 residues in the CDR3. CDR1 and CDR2 from the germline V gene are GTSNPN and SVGIG (reference sequence). The complete variable domain, with remaining parts taken from reference TRBV30 and TRBJ2-3, reads SQTIHQWPATLVQPVGSPLSLECTVEGTSNPNLYWYRQAAGRGLQLLFYSVGIGQISSEVPQNLSASRPQDRQFILSSKKLLLSDSGFYLCAWSKLSRGSTDTQYFGPGTRLTVL.